The rows below give T cell receptor beta chains drawn from one sample of a study of shared clonotypes between healthy human individuals. This table comes from immunoSEQ multiplex PCR, and its TCRdb copy is limited to in-frame clones, with some not included. The repertoire holds about 1.1 million clones, with about 72% as singletons. The sequencing input was memory CD4+ T cells from PBMCs. The receptors shown here come from a man between 18 and 35 years old in good health. Some clones in this sample may be carry-over from other donors' samples. The CDR3 runs from the conserved cysteine through the conserved F or W. Each record gives: J gene, V gene, clone size, D gene, CDR3 DNA, CDR3 protein. D genes are given only for firm matches. Size values are once, few and many counts, or a class for expanded clones, and some rows have none.

>TRBJ2-5|TRBV6-6|.|.
TGTGCCAGCAGTTACCTGCCGGGACAAAGGGAGGAGACCCAGTACTTC
CASSYLPGQREETQYF
>TRBJ2-7|TRBV10-2|.|.
TGCGCCAGCGGGAGGTCGAGCACCTACGAGCAGTACTTC
CASGRSSTYEQYF
>TRBJ1-5|TRBV19|few|.
TGTGCCAGTTCCCCACAGGGCTTGAGTCAGCCCCAGCATTTT
CASSPQGLSQPQHF
>TRBJ1-1|TRBV29-1|.|.
TGCAGCGTTGAAGGGGGTCACTCCCTGGGCGCTGAAGCTTTCTTT
CSVEGGHSLGAEAFF
>TRBJ1-2|TRBV5-1|.|.
TGCGCCAGCAGCTTACACGAAACTAACTATGGCTACACCTTC
CASSLHETNYGYTF
>TRBJ1-5|TRBV15|.|.
TGTGCCACCAGCAGAGATCGCCAGGGGACCGCGAGCAATCAGCCCCAGCATTTT
CATSRDRQGTASNQPQHF
>TRBJ1-2|TRBV28|.|.
TGTGCCAGCACGAGGAACCCCCGAGGCTACACCTTC
CASTRNPRGYTF
>TRBJ2-1|TRBV5-4|.|TRBD1
TGTGCCAGCAGACCCGGGACAGGGGACAATGAGCAGTTCTTC
CASRPGTGDNEQFF
>TRBJ2-2|TRBV7-2|.|TRBD2
TGTGCCAGCAAGGTAGTAGCGGGAGGAAACACCGGGGAGCTGTTTTTT
CASKVVAGGNTGELFF
>TRBJ2-4|TRBV13|.|TRBD1
TGTGCCAGCAGCTCGGGACAGGGGGTGGGGATTCAGTACTTC
CASSSGQGVGIQYF
>TRBJ1-4|TRBV6-1|.|TRBD1
TGTGCCAGCAGTGAAATAAGGCAGGGGGCCGGGAAACTGTTTTTT
CASSEIRQGAGKLFF
>TRBJ1-2|TRBV5-5|few|.
TGTGCCAGCAGCTTTGGGCGGCAACACTATGGCTACACCTTC
CASSFGRQHYGYTF
>TRBJ1-1|TRBV19|.|.
TGTGCCAGTAGCCAGCCACCAAAAGAGTACACTGAAGCTTTCTTT
CASSQPPKEYTEAFF
>TRBJ2-1|TRBV7-6|.|.
TGTGCCAGCAGCTGGGGTCGGACGGAGTACAATGAGCAGTTCTTC
CASSWGRTEYNEQFF
>TRBJ2-3|TRBV29-1|.|TRBD2
TGCACCACCATTTCGGCGGGAGGGCCCACAGATACGCAGTATTTT
CTTISAGGPTDTQYF
>TRBJ2-1|TRBV11-2|.|TRBD2
TGTGCCAGCCAGACTAGCGGGAGATACAATGAGCAGTTCTTC
CASQTSGRYNEQFF